This TCR beta chain comes out of a study of cytomegalovirus exposure and HLA in healthy donors. Clones were read by immunoSEQ multiplex PCR, and TCRdb kept only the in-frame ones, dropping some. The table records about 360,000 clones, more than 80% of them present only once. CDR1 and CDR2 from the germline V gene are MNHEY and SVGAGI. V was pared by 8 bases and J by 4 bases, with 8 bases of the junction left unmatched. This CDR3 has 14 amino acids. V is TRBV6-5 and J is TRBJ2-7; 10 bases are a match to TRBD1. The sequence was obtained from a woman aged 18-29 years in good health and CMV-seronegative. Sequenced: PBMCs. Here the CDR3 reads CASCLGQGPYEQYF. CDR3 coding DNA: TGTGCCAGCTGTCTGGGACAGGGGCCTTACGAGCAGTACTTC.